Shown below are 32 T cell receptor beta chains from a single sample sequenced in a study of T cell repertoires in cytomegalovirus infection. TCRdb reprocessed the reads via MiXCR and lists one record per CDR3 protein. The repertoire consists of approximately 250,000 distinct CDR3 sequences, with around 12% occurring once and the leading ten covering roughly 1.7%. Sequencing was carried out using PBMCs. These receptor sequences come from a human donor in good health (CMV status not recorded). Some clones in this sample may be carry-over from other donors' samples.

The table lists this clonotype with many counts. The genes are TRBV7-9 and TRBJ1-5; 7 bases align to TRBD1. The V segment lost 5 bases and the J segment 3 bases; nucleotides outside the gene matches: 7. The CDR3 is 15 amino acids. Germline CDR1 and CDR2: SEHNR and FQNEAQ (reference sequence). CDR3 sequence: CASSDTDRANQPQHF. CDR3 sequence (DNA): TGTGCCAGCAGCGATACAGACAGGGCCAATCAGCCCCAGCATTTT.

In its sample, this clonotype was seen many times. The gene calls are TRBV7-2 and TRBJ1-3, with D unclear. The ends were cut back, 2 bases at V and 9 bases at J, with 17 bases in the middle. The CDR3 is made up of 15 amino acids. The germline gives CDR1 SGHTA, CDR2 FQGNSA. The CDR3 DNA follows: TGTGCCAGCAGCTTAAATGGTGCTGGGTTCGGCACCATATATTTT. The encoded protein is CASSLNGAGFGTIYF.

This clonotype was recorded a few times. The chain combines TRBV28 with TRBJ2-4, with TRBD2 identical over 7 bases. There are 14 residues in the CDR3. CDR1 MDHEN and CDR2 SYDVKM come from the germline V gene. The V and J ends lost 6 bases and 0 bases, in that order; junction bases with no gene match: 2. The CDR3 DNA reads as TGTGCCAGCAGACGGGGGGTAGCCAAAAACATTCAGTACTTC. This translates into CASRRGVAKNIQYF.

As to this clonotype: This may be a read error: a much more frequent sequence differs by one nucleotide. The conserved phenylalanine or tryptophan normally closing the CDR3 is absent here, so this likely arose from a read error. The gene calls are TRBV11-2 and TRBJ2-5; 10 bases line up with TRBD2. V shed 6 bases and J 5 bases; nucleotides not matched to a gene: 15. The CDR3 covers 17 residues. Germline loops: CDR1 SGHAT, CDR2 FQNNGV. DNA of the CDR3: TGTGCCAGCAGTAATCCGTTTAGCGGGAGGTCCGGGGAGACCCAGTACTGC. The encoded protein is CASSNPFSGRSGETQYC.

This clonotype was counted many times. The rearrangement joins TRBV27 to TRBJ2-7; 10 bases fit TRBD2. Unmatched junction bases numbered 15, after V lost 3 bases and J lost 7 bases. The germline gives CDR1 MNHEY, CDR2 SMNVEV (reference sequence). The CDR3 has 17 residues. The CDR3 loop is CASSFVVLAGSPGEQYF. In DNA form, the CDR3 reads TGTGCCAGCAGTTTCGTAGTACTAGCGGGGAGTCCGGGTGAGCAGTACTTC.

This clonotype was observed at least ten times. The CDR3 loop reads CASSSGGGTEAFF. CDR3 sequence (DNA): TGTGCCAGCAGTTCCGGGGGAGGCACTGAAGCTTTCTTT. The J gene is TRBJ1-1, the V gene TRBV6-1, with TRBD1 as a possible D gene (5 bases). CDR1 and CDR2 from the germline V gene are MNHNS and SASEGT. V was clipped by 5 bases and J by 4 bases, with 11 bases between them. There are 13 residues in the CDR3.

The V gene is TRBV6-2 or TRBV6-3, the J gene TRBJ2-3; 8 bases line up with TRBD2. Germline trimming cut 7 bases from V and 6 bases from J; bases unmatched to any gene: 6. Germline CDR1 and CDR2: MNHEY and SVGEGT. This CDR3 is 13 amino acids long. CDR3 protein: CASKTGGLDTQYF. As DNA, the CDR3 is TGTGCCAGCAAGACGGGGGGGCTGGATACGCAGTATTTT.

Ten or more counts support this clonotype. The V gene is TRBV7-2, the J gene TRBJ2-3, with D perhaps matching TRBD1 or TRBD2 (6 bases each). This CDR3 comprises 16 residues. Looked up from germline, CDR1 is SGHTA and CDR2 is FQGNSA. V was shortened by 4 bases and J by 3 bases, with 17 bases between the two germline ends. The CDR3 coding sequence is TGTGCCAGCAGCTCTCCCCGGGGGCTGGGGACAGATACGCAGTATTTT. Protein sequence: CASSSPRGLGTDTQYF.

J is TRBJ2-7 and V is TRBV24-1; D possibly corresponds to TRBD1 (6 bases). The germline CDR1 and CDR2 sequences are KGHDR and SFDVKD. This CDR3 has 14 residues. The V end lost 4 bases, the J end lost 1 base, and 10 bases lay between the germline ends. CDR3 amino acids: CATSEGTLSYEQYF. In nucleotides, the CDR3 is TGTGCCACCAGTGAAGGGACACTGTCCTACGAGCAGTACTTC.

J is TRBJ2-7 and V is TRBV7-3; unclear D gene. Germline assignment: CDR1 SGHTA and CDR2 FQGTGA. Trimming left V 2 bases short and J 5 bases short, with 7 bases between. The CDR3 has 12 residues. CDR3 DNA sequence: TGTGCCAGCAGCTTAGATTCGGACGAGCAGTACTTC. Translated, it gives CASSLDSDEQYF.

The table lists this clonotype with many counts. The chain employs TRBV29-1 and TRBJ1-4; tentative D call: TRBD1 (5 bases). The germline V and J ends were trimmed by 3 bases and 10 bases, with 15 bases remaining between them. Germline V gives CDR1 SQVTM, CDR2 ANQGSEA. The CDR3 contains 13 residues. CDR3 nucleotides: TGCAGCGTTGACCAGGCCAACGGGGGAAAACTGTTTTTT. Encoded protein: CSVDQANGGKLFF.

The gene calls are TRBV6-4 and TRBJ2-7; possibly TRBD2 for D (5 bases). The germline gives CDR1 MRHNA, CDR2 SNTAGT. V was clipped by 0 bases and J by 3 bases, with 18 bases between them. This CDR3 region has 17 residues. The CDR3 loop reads CASSDSNCSERDYEQYF. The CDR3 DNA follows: TGTGCCAGCAGTGACTCAAACTGTTCCGAACGGGACTACGAGCAGTACTTC.

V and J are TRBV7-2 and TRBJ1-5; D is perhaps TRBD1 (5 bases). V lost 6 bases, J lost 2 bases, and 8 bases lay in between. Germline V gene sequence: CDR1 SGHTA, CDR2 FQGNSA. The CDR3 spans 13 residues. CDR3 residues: CASRGDGNQPQHF. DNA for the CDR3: TGTGCCAGCAGGGGGGACGGCAATCAGCCCCAGCATTTT.

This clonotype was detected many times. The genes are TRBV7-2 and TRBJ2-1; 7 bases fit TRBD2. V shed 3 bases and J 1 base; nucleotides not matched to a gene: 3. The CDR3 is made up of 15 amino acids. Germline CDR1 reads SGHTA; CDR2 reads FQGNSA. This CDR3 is CASSLLAASYNEQFF. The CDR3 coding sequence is TGTGCCAGCAGCTTGCTAGCGGCTTCCTACAATGAGCAGTTCTTC.

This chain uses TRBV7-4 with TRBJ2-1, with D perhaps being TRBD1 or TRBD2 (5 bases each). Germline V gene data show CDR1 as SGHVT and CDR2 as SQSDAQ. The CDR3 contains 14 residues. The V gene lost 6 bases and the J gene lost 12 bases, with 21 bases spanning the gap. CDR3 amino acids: CASSPGTTKRGQFF. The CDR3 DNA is TGTGCCAGCAGTCCCGGGACCACTAAAAGAGGGCAGTTCTTC.

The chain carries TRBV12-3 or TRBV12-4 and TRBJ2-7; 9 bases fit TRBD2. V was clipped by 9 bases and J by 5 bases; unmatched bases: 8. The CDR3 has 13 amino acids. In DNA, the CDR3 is TGTGCCAGTCGGGGTAGCGGGAGCCACGAGCAGTACTTC. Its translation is CASRGSGSHEQYF.

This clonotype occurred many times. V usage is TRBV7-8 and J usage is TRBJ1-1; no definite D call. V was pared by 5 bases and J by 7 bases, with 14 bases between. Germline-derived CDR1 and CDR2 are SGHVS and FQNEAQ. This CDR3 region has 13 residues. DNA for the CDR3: TGTGCCAGCAGCGCCTTGCGCTTGGGTGAAGCTTTCTTT. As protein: CASSALRLGEAFF.

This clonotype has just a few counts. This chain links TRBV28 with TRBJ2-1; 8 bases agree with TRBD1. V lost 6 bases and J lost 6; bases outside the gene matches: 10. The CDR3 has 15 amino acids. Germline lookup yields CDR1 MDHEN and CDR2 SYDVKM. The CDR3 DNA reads TGTGCCAGCAGCACCGGGACAGGAAGAGTCAATGAGCAGTTCTTC. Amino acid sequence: CASSTGTGRVNEQFF.

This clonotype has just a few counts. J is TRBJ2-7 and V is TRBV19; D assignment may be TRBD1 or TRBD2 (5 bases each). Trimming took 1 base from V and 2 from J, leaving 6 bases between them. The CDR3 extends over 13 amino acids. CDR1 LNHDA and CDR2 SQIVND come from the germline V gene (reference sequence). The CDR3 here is CASSIGGAYEQYF. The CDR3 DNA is TGTGCCAGTAGTATAGGAGGGGCCTACGAGCAGTACTTC.

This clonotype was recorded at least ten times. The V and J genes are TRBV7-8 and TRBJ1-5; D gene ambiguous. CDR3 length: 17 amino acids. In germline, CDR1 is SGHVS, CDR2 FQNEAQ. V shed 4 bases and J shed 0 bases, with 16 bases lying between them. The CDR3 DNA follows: TGTGCCAGCAGCTCTGTTCCATGGGCCCATAGCAATCAGCCCCAGCATTTT. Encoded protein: CASSSVPWAHSNQPQHF.

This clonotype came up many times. As DNA, the CDR3 is TGTGCCAGCAGCTTAGCGGGAGTGGCAGATACGCAGTATTTT. The encoded protein is CASSLAGVADTQYF. This sequence joins TRBV7-8 and TRBJ2-3; D might be TRBD2 (5 bases). CDR1 and CDR2 from the germline V gene are SGHVS and FQNEAQ. The CDR3 is 14 amino acids. Between the trimmed V and J ends, which lost 0 bases and 4 bases, there was a span of 8 bases. The variable domain in full, with the rest retrieved from reference TRBV7-8 and TRBJ2-3, is GAGVSQSPRYKVAKRGQDVALRCDPISGHVSLFWYQQALGQGPEFLTYFQNEAQLDKSGLPSDRFFAERPEGSVSTLKIQRTQQEDSAVYLCASSLAGVADTQYFGPGTRLTVL.

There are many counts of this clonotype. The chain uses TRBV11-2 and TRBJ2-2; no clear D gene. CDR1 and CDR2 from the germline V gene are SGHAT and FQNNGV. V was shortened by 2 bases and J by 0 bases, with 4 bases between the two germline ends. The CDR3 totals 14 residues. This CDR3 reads CASSLRANTGELFF. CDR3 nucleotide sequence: TGTGCCAGCAGCTTAAGAGCGAACACCGGGGAGCTGTTTTTT.

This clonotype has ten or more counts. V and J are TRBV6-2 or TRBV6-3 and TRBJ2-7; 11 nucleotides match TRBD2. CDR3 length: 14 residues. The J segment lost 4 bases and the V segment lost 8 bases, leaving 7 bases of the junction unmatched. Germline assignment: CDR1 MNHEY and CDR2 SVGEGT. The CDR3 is CASRTSGSYYEQYF. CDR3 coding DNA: TGTGCCAGCCGTACTAGCGGGAGTTATTACGAGCAGTACTTC.

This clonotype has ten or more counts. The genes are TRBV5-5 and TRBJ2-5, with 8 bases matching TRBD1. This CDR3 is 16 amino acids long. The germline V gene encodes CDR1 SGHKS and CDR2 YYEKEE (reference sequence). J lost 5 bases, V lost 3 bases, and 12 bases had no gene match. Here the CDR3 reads CASSSSGGTGWETQYF. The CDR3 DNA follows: TGTGCCAGCAGCTCCAGTGGAGGGACAGGATGGGAGACCCAGTACTTC.

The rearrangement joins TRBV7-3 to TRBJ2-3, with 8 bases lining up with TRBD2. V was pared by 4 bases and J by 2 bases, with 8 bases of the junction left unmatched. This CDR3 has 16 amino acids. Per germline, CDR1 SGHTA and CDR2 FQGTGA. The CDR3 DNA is TGTGCCAGCAGCTCAATTTTAGCGGGACCCACAGATACGCAGTATTTT. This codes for CASSSILAGPTDTQYF.

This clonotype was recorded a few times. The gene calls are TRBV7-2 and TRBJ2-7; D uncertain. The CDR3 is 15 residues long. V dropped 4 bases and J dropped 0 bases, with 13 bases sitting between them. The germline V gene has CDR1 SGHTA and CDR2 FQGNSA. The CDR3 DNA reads TGTGCCAGCAGCTCCAGTGCGACCAGCTCCTACGAGCAGTACTTC. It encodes CASSSSATSSYEQYF.

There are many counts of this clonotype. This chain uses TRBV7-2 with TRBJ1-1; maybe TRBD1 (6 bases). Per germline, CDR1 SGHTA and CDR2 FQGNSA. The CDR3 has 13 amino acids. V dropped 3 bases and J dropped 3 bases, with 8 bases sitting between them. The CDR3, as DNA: TGTGCCAGCAGCTTTAACAGGGACACTGAAGCTTTCTTT. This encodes CASSFNRDTEAFF.

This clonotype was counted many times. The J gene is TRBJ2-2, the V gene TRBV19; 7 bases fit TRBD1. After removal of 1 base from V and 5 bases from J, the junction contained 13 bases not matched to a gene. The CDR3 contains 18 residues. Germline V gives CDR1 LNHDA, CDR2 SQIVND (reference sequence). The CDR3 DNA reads TGTGCCAGTAGTATAGGGGCCTCTTCGGGACAGCTAACCGGGGAGCTGTTTTTT. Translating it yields CASSIGASSGQLTGELFF.

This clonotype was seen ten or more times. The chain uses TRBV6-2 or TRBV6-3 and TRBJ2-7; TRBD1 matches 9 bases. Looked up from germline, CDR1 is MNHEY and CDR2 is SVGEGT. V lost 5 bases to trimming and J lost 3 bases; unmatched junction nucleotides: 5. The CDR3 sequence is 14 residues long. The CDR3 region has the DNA TGTGCCAGCAGTACAGGGGACAGGGTCTACGAGCAGTACTTC. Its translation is CASSTGDRVYEQYF.

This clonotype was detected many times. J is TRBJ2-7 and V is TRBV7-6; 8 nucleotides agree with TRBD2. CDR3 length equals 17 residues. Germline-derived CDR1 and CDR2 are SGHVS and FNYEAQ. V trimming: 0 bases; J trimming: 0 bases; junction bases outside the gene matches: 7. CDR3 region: CASSLAGVAGTSYEQYF. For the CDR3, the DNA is TGTGCCAGCAGCTTAGCGGGGGTAGCGGGAACCTCCTACGAGCAGTACTTC. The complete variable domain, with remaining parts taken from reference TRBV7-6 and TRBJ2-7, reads GAGVSQSPRYKVTKRGQDVALRCDPISGHVSLYWYRQALGQGPEFLTYFNYEAQQDKSGLPNDRFSAERPEGSISTLTIQRTEQRDSAMYRCASSLAGVAGTSYEQYFGPGTRLTVT.

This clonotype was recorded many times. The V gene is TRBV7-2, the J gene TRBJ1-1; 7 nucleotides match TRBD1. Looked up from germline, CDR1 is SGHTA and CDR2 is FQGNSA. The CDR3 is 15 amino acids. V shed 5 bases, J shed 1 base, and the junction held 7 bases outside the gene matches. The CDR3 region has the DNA TGTGCCAGCAGCCCGTACAGGGGATCGAACACTGAAGCTTTCTTT. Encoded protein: CASSPYRGSNTEAFF. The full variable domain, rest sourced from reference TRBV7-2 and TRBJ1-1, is GAGVSQSPSNKVTEKGKDVELRCDPISGHTALYWYRQSLGQGLEFLIYFQGNSAPDKSGLPSDRFSAERTGGSVSTLTIQRTQQEDSAVYLCASSPYRGSNTEAFFGQGTRLTVV.

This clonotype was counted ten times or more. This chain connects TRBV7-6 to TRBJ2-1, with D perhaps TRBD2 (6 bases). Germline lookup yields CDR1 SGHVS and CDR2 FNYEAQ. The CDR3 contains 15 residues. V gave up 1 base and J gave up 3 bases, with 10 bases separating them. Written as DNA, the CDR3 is TGTGCCAGCAGCTTAGACGCCGGGGGCTACAATGAGCAGTTCTTC. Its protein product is CASSLDAGGYNEQFF. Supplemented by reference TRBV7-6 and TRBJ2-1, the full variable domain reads GAGVSQSPRYKVTKRGQDVALRCDPISGHVSLYWYRQALGQGPEFLTYFNYEAQQDKSGLPNDRFSAERPEGSISTLTIQRTEQRDSAMYRCASSLDAGGYNEQFFGPGTRLTVL.